What follows is one TCR beta chain and its context. CDR1 is MDHEN and CDR2 is SYDVKM in the germline V gene. The CDR3 length is 18 residues. Trimming took off 4 bases at V and 2 bases at J, with 18 bases between the two ends. These data are taken from a study of blood T cell repertoires in COVID-19. On the study more broadly: The samples span acute and convalescent COVID-19 from the United States, Italy and Spain.

Clones were sequenced by immunoSEQ multiplex PCR, and TCRdb holds only the in-frame ones, with some missing. The repertoire includes approximately 300,000 clones, more than 90% of them detected once, and 3.9% sits in the top ten. The age range of participants was about 18 to 90 years, with residence in 20 to 25 US areas. Clinical histories supplied by participants themselves formed the basis of cohort assignment. A PCR-confirmed or clinician-diagnosed COVID-19 case had contacted exposed participants within 2 weeks of entry. Source material: PBMCs or T cells enriched from blood (not recorded which). This chain connects TRBV28 to TRBJ2-6; the D gene is possibly TRBD1 (6 bases). This TCR came from a woman aged 30 to 39 who had been exposed to COVID-19. The CDR3 DNA reads TGTGCCAGCAGTTCCCTACAGGGTACCCCTCCTGGGGCCAACGTCCTGACTTTC. Encoded protein: CASSSLQGTPPGANVLTF.